The entry below describes one TCR beta chain. In this sample, this clone turned up a few times. Its antigen remains unidentified. It has no much larger one-base neighbor in the sample; base qualities were not kept. The immunoSEQ Assay, a bias-controlled multiplex PCR, was used to amplify TCRbeta CDR3 regions from genomic DNA. In the authors' own workflow: Within the assay, amplification of reference gene primers was used to estimate how many nucleated cells each sample contained. Sequence reads were collapsed and filtered to measure the absolute abundance of every unique TCRbeta CDR3 rearrangement. For each sample, productive Simpson clonality was calculated as the square root of Simpson's diversity index across productive rearrangements. TCRdb took over this immuneACCESS table, retaining in-frame rearrangements with V and J assigned. Such tables are incomplete; in checked studies, under half of the missing clones stem from an unresolved V gene, and the remainder is unexplained. V and J calls and clone size are given by that table; D and trimming were obtained from the DNA. The sample data list approximately 110,000 clones, and 92% of these were observed just once. The ten largest clones add up to 2.1% of the sample.

This sample stems from a study of blood T cell repertoires in COVID-19 (dated by TCRdb to the early 2020s). Regarding the research as a whole: Collaborator samples came from the United States, Italy and Spain and covered acute and convalescent phases of COVID-19. Sample metadata almost always included a de-identified subject ID, COVID-19 status, age in years and sex. The repertoires were released in a freely available public database meant as a resource for research on the immune response to SARS-CoV-2. Deeply sampled blood TCRbeta repertoires from subjects exposed to, actively infected with, or recovered from COVID-19 were included in the dataset. HLA class I and class II types, where available, came from metadata supplied by the sample provider rather than from assay-based typing. The prospective study material was composed of cDNA or gDNA derived from T cells, B-cell-depleted T cells, or PBMCs. Samples were obtained from the ongoing ImmuneRACE study (first 160 participants) and from some 1,300 subjects provided by 6 global collaborators.

Overall study outcomes, separate from this receptor: Clinical and demographic metadata were provided uncurated, with the amount varying by source and participant.

In Seattle, one collaborating source enrolled patients while the infection was active and tracked those patients longitudinally over the course of disease. The collaborating institutions used their own protocols to collect whole blood in K2EDTA tubes. For TCRbeta analysis, collaborators shipped samples in one of three forms: frozen whole blood, isolated PBMCs, or DNA extracted from either of those sample types. V is cut back by 0 bases and J by 6 bases, with 9 bases in the junction unmatched. Looking up the germline V gene yields CDR1 SGHTA and CDR2 FQGNSA. The CDR3, cysteine through phenylalanine, is 17 amino acids long. Only CDR3 DNA is held: 51 bases, read in frame from base 1.

The specimen was peripheral blood. This clonotype was obtained from a middle-aged man with COVID-19, enrolled during active disease. Recombination joined TRBV7-2 with TRBJ2-3; TRBD2 agrees with 10 junctional bases. The DNA sequence is given as TGTGCCAGCAGCTTAGCGACAGCGGGAGGGTTCGGGGATACGCAGTATTTT. It translates as CASSLATAGGFGDTQYF.